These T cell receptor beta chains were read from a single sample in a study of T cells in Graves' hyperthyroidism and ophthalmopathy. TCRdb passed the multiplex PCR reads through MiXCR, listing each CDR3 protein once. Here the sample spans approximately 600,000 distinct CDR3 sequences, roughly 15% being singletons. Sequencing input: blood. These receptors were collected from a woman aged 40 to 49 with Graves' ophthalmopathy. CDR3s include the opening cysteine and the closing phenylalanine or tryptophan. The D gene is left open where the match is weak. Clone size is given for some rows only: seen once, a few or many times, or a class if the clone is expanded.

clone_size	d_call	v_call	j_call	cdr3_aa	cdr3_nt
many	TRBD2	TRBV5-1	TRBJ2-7	CASSLLSSGRDYEQYF	TGCGCCAGCAGCCTCCTCTCTAGCGGGAGGGATTACGAGCAGTACTTC
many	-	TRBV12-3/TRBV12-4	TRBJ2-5	CASHGGSRETQYF	TGTGCCAGCCACGGCGGGTCCCGGGAGACCCAGTACTTC
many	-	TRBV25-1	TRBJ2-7	CASSEPPPREGQYF	TGTGCCAGCAGTGAACCCCCCCCGAGGGAAGGGCAGTACTTC
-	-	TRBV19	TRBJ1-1	CASSIGARTEAFF	TGTGCCAGTAGTATCGGGGCCAGAACTGAAGCTTTCTTT
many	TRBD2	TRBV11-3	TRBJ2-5	CASTRTSGETQYF	TGTGCCAGCACGAGGACTAGTGGAGAGACCCAGTACTTC
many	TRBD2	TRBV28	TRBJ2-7	CASSLLGLAATYEQYF	TGTGCCAGCAGTTTATTAGGTCTAGCGGCCACCTACGAGCAGTACTTC
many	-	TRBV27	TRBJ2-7	CASKEQPFSYEQYF	TGTGCCAGCAAGGAGCAGCCATTTTCCTACGAGCAGTACTTC
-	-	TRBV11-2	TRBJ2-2	CASSLDGTRNTGELFF	TGTGCCAGCAGCTTAGACGGGACACGAAACACCGGGGAGCTGTTTTTT
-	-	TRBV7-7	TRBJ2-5	CASSLGSGIQETQYF	TGTGCTAGCAGCTTAGGCAGCGGAATTCAAGAGACCCAGTACTTC
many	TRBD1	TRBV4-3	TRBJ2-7	CASSQDWGQGFYEQYF	TGCGCCAGCAGCCAAGATTGGGGACAGGGATTCTACGAGCAGTACTTC
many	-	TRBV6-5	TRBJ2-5	CASSYAGRETQYF	TGTGCCAGCAGTTACGCGGGTCGGGAGACCCAGTACTTC
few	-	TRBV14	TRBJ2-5	CASSHAGTQETQYF	TGTGCCAGCAGCCACGCTGGTACCCAAGAGACCCAGTACTTC
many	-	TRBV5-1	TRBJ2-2	CASKWGERAGELFF	TGCGCCAGCAAATGGGGAGAACGGGCCGGGGAGCTGTTTTTT
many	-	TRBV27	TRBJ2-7	CASSSLQGWEQYF	TGTGCCAGCAGTTCCCTACAGGGTTGGGAGCAGTACTTC
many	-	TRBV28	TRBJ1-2	CASRLGGYTF	TGTGCCAGCAGGTTGGGAGGCTACACCTTC
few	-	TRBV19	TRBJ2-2	CASSPLGPYGTGELFF	TGTGCCAGTAGTCCCCTGGGGCCCTACGGGACCGGGGAGCTGTTTTTT
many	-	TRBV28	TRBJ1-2	CASRKGVTIYDGYTF	TGTGCCAGCAGGAAAGGGGTGACAATATACGATGGCTACACCTTC
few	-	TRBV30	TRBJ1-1	CAWDSGTGYAEAFF	TGTGCCTGGGACTCCGGGACCGGATACGCTGAAGCTTTCTTT
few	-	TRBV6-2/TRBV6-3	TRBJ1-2	CATDGGYRYTF	TGTGCCACCGACGGGGGGTACCGCTACACCTTC
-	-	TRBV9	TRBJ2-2	CASSALALGELFF	TGTGCCAGCAGCGCGCTAGCTCTAGGGGAGCTGTTTTTT
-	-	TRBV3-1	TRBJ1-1	CASSQEGQNTEAFF	TGTGCCAGCAGCCAAGAGGGTCAGAACACTGAAGCTTTCTTT
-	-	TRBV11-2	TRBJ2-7	CASSFDGFGQGPYEQYF	TGTGCCAGCAGCTTCGACGGTTTTGGGCAGGGCCCCTACGAGCAGTACTTC
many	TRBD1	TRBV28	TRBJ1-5	CASSPGQVISNQPQHF	TGTGCCAGCAGCCCGGGACAGGTCATTAGCAATCAGCCCCAGCATTTT
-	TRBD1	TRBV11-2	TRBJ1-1	CASSLGQGVGNTEAFF	TGTGCCAGCAGCTTGGGGCAGGGGGTTGGCAACACTGAAGCTTTCTTT
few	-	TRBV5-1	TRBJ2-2	CASSTGDLPTGELFF	TGCGCCAGCAGCACCGGGGACTTACCCACCGGGGAGCTGTTTTTT
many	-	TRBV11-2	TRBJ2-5	CASGSETQYF	TGTGCCAGCGGCTCGGAGACCCAGTACTTC
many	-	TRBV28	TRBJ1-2	CASSLYRGGYTF	TGTGCCAGCAGTTTATATCGGGGTGGCTACACCTTC
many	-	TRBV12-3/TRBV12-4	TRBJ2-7	CASSAGDNSYEQYF	TGTGCCAGCAGTGCAGGGGACAACTCCTACGAGCAGTACTTC
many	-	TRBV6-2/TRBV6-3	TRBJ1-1	CASSTGWNEAFF	TGTGCCAGCAGTACGGGGTGGAATGAAGCTTTCTTT
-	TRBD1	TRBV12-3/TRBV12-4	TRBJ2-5	CASSLTGTGFPETQYF	TGTGCCAGCAGTTTAACCGGGACAGGGTTCCCAGAGACCCAGTACTTC
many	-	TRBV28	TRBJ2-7	CASSPHRGTSSYEQYF	TGTGCCAGCAGTCCACACAGGGGGACTAGCTCCTACGAGCAGTACTTC